The rows below give T cell receptor beta chains drawn from one sample of a study of T cell responses to AZD1222 COVID-19 vaccine. The table came from immunoSEQ multiplex PCR; TCRdb's copy has only in-frame clones and leaves some out. The sample comprises about 120,000 clones, around 90% of which are singletons, and approximately 3.5% rests with the top ten. The sequencing used peripheral blood, collected 28 days after the second AZD1222 dose. These receptors were collected from an adult who received the AZD1222 COVID-19 vaccine. Both conserved end residues are part of each CDR3. A D gene is named only where the DNA matches it firmly. Rows may omit the clone size; those that give it use once, few, many or a size class.

clone_size | d_call | j_call | v_call | cdr3_nt | cdr3_aa
once | - | TRBJ2-7 | TRBV2 | TGTGCCAGCAGCCCGGTGGGGGACCTTGGGGAGCAGTACTTC | CASSPVGDLGEQYF
- | - | TRBJ1-5 | TRBV12-5 | TGTGCTAGTGGTTTGGTACCAAGGCAGGGTCGCAATCAGCCCCAGCATTTT | CASGLVPRQGRNQPQHF
- | TRBD2 | TRBJ2-1 | TRBV11-3 | TGTGCCAGCAGCTTTCAGTTTGGCGGGGGGGCCACTGGGGATGAGCAGTTCTTC | CASSFQFGGGATGDEQFF
few | TRBD2 | TRBJ2-1 | TRBV15 | TGTGCCACCAGCAGCCCCGAGCGGGACTCCTACAATGAGCAGTTCTTC | CATSSPERDSYNEQFF
- | TRBD2 | TRBJ2-1 | TRBV7-9 | TGTGCCAGCAGACCTAGCGGGAGCCATAACAATGAGCAGTTCTTC | CASRPSGSHNNEQFF
- | TRBD1 | TRBJ2-7 | TRBV28 | TGTGCCAGCAGTTTCCCGGGACAGGGATACGAGCAGTACTTC | CASSFPGQGYEQYF
- | - | TRBJ2-1 | TRBV19 | TGTGCCAGTAGTATGGGGTCGGGGGTCGAGCAGTTCTTC | CASSMGSGVEQFF
- | TRBD1 | TRBJ2-5 | TRBV5-1 | TGCGCCAGCAGCTGGAGGACCGGGACAGGCTTTCTCGGGGGCTTCCAAGAGACCCAGTACTTC | CASSWRTGTGFLGGFQETQYF
- | - | TRBJ1-1 | TRBV4-3 | TGCGCCAGCAGCCAAGAAGGGGTAAACATGAACACTGAAGCTTTCTTT | CASSQEGVNMNTEAFF
- | TRBD1 | TRBJ2-7 | TRBV4-3 | TGCGCCAGCAGCCTGAGGACAGGGGCGGGGTACGAGCAGTACTTC | CASSLRTGAGYEQYF
- | TRBD1 | TRBJ1-5 | TRBV28 | TGTGCCAGCAGTTTGGGGGACAGGGACAGTCAGCCCCAGCATTTT | CASSLGDRDSQPQHF
- | - | TRBJ1-6 | TRBV4-1 | TGCGCCAGCAGCCAAGAACTTCAGGGTTGGTCCTATAATTCACCCCTCCACTTT | CASSQELQGWSYNSPLHF
- | - | TRBJ2-1 | TRBV28 | TGTGCCAGCAGTTTTCGGACGTGGTTCTTC | CASSFRTWFF